This T cell receptor (beta chain) derives from a study of cytomegalovirus exposure and HLA in healthy donors. Study summary: The same platform used for the roughly 650 first-cohort repertoires was also used for the 90 to 150 validation repertoires, as a later analysis reported.

The study, taken as a whole, reports: The investigators catalogued 150 to 200 TCR beta chains as cytomegalovirus-associated.

A note on this clone: Antigen unknown.

V lost 0 bases to trimming and J lost 5 bases, with 5 bases between them. The germline V gene has CDR1 SGHRS and CDR2 YFSETQ. There are 13 residues in the CDR3. Sequencing used immunoSEQ multiplex PCR; TCRdb keeps in-frame clones, though not all of them. The sample carries some 120,000 clones, over 90% recorded once. Material for sequencing was PBMCs. This rearrangement joins TRBV5-1 to TRBJ2-2; D not certain. The TCR sequence derives from a woman aged 18 to 35 in good health and CMV-seronegative. CDR3 region: CASSLDKTGELFF. The CDR3, as DNA: TGCGCCAGCAGCTTGGACAAGACCGGGGAGCTGTTTTTT.